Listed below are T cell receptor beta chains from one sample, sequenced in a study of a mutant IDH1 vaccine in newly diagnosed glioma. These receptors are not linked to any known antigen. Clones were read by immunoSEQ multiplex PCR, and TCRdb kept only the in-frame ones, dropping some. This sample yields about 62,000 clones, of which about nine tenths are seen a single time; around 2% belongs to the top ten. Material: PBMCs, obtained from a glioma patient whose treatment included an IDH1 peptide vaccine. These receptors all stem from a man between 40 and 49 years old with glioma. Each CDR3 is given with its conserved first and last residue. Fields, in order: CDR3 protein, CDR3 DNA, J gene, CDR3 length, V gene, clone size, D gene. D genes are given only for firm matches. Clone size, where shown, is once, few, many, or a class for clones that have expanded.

cdr3_aa: CASSIVGGRQETQYF
cdr3_nt: TGTGCCAGTAGTATAGTGGGGGGCAGGCAAGAGACCCAGTACTTC
j_call: TRBJ2-5
cdr3_length: 15
v_call: TRBV19
clone_size: -
d_call: -

cdr3_aa: CASSFPEGNTEAFF
cdr3_nt: TGTGCCAGCAGTTTCCCCGAGGGGAACACTGAAGCTTTCTTT
j_call: TRBJ1-1
cdr3_length: 14
v_call: TRBV28
clone_size: -
d_call: -

cdr3_aa: CASKPSTGAYEQYF
cdr3_nt: TGTGCCAGCAAGCCGTCGACAGGAGCCTACGAGCAGTACTTC
j_call: TRBJ2-7
cdr3_length: 14
v_call: TRBV28
clone_size: -
d_call: -

cdr3_aa: CASSSSGGSHTGELFF
cdr3_nt: TGTGCCAGCAGCTCTAGCGGGGGGTCACACACCGGGGAGCTGTTTTTT
j_call: TRBJ2-2
cdr3_length: 16
v_call: TRBV11-2
clone_size: once
d_call: TRBD2

cdr3_aa: CASSEATGRWAFF
cdr3_nt: TGTGCCAGCAGTGAAGCGACAGGAAGGTGGGCTTTCTTT
j_call: TRBJ1-1
cdr3_length: 13
v_call: TRBV6-1
clone_size: -
d_call: -

cdr3_aa: CASSLLAGAISNEQFF
cdr3_nt: TGTGCCAGCAGCTTGCTAGCGGGAGCTATTAGCAATGAGCAGTTCTTC
j_call: TRBJ2-1
cdr3_length: 16
v_call: TRBV5-6
clone_size: -
d_call: TRBD2

cdr3_aa: CASSQNVGGRGANVLTF
cdr3_nt: TGTGCCAGCAGCCAGAATGTGGGAGGCCGTGGGGCCAACGTCCTGACTTTC
j_call: TRBJ2-6
cdr3_length: 17
v_call: TRBV4-2
clone_size: medium-sized
d_call: -

cdr3_aa: CSVGGLGADLYGYTF
cdr3_nt: TGCAGCGTTGGTGGGCTGGGGGCAGACCTCTATGGCTACACCTTC
j_call: TRBJ1-2
cdr3_length: 15
v_call: TRBV29-1
clone_size: -
d_call: -

cdr3_aa: CASTSLAFANTGELFF
cdr3_nt: TGTGCCAGCACCTCGTTAGCGTTCGCGAACACCGGGGAGCTGTTTTTT
j_call: TRBJ2-2
cdr3_length: 16
v_call: TRBV27
clone_size: -
d_call: -

cdr3_aa: CASKTGAGNTIYF
cdr3_nt: TGTGCCAGTAAGACAGGGGCTGGAAACACCATATATTTT
j_call: TRBJ1-3
cdr3_length: 13
v_call: TRBV27
clone_size: -
d_call: TRBD1

cdr3_aa: CASSVVGGSSYNEQFF
cdr3_nt: TGTGCCAGCAGCGTAGTCGGCGGGAGTTCCTACAATGAGCAGTTCTTC
j_call: TRBJ2-1
cdr3_length: 16
v_call: TRBV9
clone_size: -
d_call: TRBD2

cdr3_aa: CASSEAGGADTEAFF
cdr3_nt: TGTGCCAGCTCCGAGGCAGGGGGCGCGGACACTGAAGCTTTCTTT
j_call: TRBJ1-1
cdr3_length: 15
v_call: TRBV18
clone_size: -
d_call: TRBD1

cdr3_aa: CASSFTLGERPYGYTF
cdr3_nt: TGTGCCAGCAGTTTTACCTTGGGTGAGCGGCCTTATGGCTACACCTTC
j_call: TRBJ1-2
cdr3_length: 16
v_call: TRBV28
clone_size: -
d_call: -

cdr3_aa: CATSSEGDRTDTQYF
cdr3_nt: TGTGCCACCAGCAGCGAGGGGGACAGGACAGATACGCAGTATTTT
j_call: TRBJ2-3
cdr3_length: 15
v_call: TRBV15
clone_size: once
d_call: TRBD1

cdr3_aa: CATKGQSNTGELFF
cdr3_nt: TGCGCCACGAAGGGACAGTCGAACACCGGGGAGCTGTTTTTT
j_call: TRBJ2-2
cdr3_length: 14
v_call: TRBV5-1
clone_size: -
d_call: TRBD1